What follows are 6 T cell receptor beta chains derived from one specimen sequenced in a study of beta chain features in type 1 diabetes. Expressed TCRB transcripts were sequenced because the isolated RNA had all been reverse transcribed beforehand. Clones were read by immunoSEQ multiplex PCR, and TCRdb kept only the in-frame ones, dropping some. The sample includes just under 150,000 clones, 8.5% to 12% seen only once; the top ten take roughly 1.3%. Material for sequencing was naive CD4+ T cells from blood. The receptors come from a man between 18 and 35 years old in good health.

This clone was detected a few times. The genes are TRBV7-2 and TRBJ2-2; TRBD1 is a possible D gene (6 bases). Trimming cost V 2 bases and J 5 bases, with 12 bases left between them. Germline CDR1 and CDR2: SGHTA and FQGNSA. The CDR3 is made up of 15 amino acids. The DNA for the CDR3 is TGTGCCAGCAGCTTATCGGGACACATAACCGGGGAGCTGTTTTTT. Encoded protein: CASSLSGHITGELFF.

The chain uses TRBV5-8 and TRBJ1-2, with TRBD1 matching 7 bases. This CDR3 comprises 14 residues. Germline V lookup: CDR1 SGHTS, CDR2 YDEGEE. Germline trimming cut 5 bases from V and 4 bases from J; bases unmatched to any gene: 8. Here the CDR3 DNA reads TGTGCCAGCAGTCTCCACAGGGGCACCTATGGCTACACCTTC. Its translation is CASSLHRGTYGYTF.

V usage is TRBV2 and J usage is TRBJ2-7; 9 nucleotides align to TRBD2. The J segment lost 2 bases and the V segment lost 2 bases, leaving 4 bases of the junction unmatched. The CDR3 is made up of 15 amino acids. The germline CDR1 and CDR2 sequences are SNHLY and FYNNEI. The CDR3 DNA reads as TGTGCCAGCAGTGAAAATAGCGGGGGTACCTACGAGCAGTACTTC. Translation: CASSENSGGTYEQYF.

This clone was counted a few times. V is TRBV7-9 and J is TRBJ2-1; 10 nucleotides align to TRBD1. The germline V gene has CDR1 SEHNR and CDR2 FQNEAQ (reference sequence). The CDR3 is made up of 16 amino acids. After removal of 6 bases from V and 1 base from J, the junction contained 6 bases not matched to a gene. The CDR3 region is CASSRQGAQSYNEQFF. CDR3 nucleotide sequence: TGTGCCAGCAGTAGACAGGGGGCCCAGTCCTACAATGAGCAGTTCTTC.

The chain combines TRBV6-1 with TRBJ2-2; 7 bases fit TRBD1. J gave up 1 base and V 7 bases, and 3 bases lay outside the gene matches. CDR1 MNHNS and CDR2 SASEGT come from the germline V gene. This CDR3 spans 14 amino acids. CDR3 amino acids: CASKGQRNTGELFF. CDR3 coding DNA: TGTGCCAGCAAGGGACAGAGGAACACCGGGGAGCTGTTTTTT.

J is TRBJ2-5 and V is TRBV5-1; 9 nucleotides line up with TRBD1. The CDR3 is 14 residues long. CDR1 and CDR2 from the germline V gene are SGHRS and YFSETQ. J lost 5 bases, V lost 3 bases, and 5 bases had no gene match. The CDR3 region has the DNA TGCGCCAGCAGCTACACAGGGGGCTGGGAGACCCAGTACTTC. Its protein is CASSYTGGWETQYF.